This T cell receptor beta chain was sequenced in a study of T cells in Graves' hyperthyroidism and ophthalmopathy. Participants, patients aged 18 to 65, had newly diagnosed hyperthyroidism with a duration under 2 months. RNA transcripts yielded amplified TCR beta CDR3 regions. Initially, a first-round RT-PCR of the TCR CDR3 employed the HTBI primer set. In TCRdb, the multiplex PCR reads were re-called with MiXCR into one record per CDR3 protein. The data show about 590,000 distinct CDR3 sequences, about 15% seen once. The CDR3 sequence is 12 residues long. Trimming cost V 0 bases and J 4 bases, with 6 bases left between them. Per the germline V gene, CDR1 is SQVTM and CDR2 is ANQGSEA.

The specimen sequenced was blood. This clonotype was obtained from a young woman with Graves' hyperthyroidism. The genes are TRBV29-1 and TRBJ1-1, with unresolved D. In DNA form, the CDR3 reads TGCAGCGTTGAAGAATGGGGCACTGAAGCTTTCTTT. Protein product: CSVEEWGTEAFF. Supplemented by reference TRBV29-1 and TRBJ1-1, the full variable domain reads SAVISQKPSRDICQRGTSLTIQCQVDSQVTMMFWYRQQPGQSLTLIATANQGSEATYESGFVIDKFPISRPNLTFSTLTVSNMSPEDSSIYLCSVEEWGTEAFFGQGTRLTVV.